The sequence of this T cell receptor (beta chain) was determined in a study of T cells after yellow fever vaccination. The CDR3 spans 15 residues. The V and J ends lost 3 bases and 8 bases, in that order; junction bases with no gene match: 10. CDR1 and CDR2 (germline): SGHTA, FQGNSA. Using its own MiXCR run on the 5' RACE reads, TCRdb lists one record per CDR3 protein. The table shows 150,000 or so distinct CDR3 sequences, with 5% to 7.5% occurring only once. The chain carries TRBV7-2 and TRBJ1-2; 9 bases line up with TRBD1. The sequencing used CD4+ T cells sorted from PBMCs, collected 10 days after the yellow fever booster vaccination. The sequence was obtained from a man aged 25 to 40 who received the YFV17D yellow fever vaccine. The CDR3 DNA sequence: TGTGCCAGCAGCTTTGGGACAGGGATTACCGGGGGCTACACCTTC. The encoded protein is CASSFGTGITGGYTF.